The next 23 T cell receptor beta chains were all read from a single sample in a study of breast tumors, draining lymph nodes, adjacent tissues. From the multiplex PCR reads, TCRdb called clonotypes with MiXCR, one entry per CDR3 protein. The repertoire holds approximately 89,000 distinct CDR3 sequences, with over 25% as singletons. The lymph nodes were axillary draining lymph nodes from breast cancer patients. The source material was axillary lymph node tissue. The receptors derive from a female donor with breast cancer. Some clones in this sample may be carry-over from other donors' samples.

J is TRBJ1-2 and V is TRBV10-3; the match to TRBD1 covers 9 bases. Germline trimming cut 8 bases from V and 5 bases from J; bases unmatched to any gene: 9. Germline values: CDR1 ENHRY, CDR2 SYGVKD. The CDR3 contains 14 residues. CDR3 coding DNA: TGTGCCATCTCTAACGGACAGGGGACGTATGGCTACACCTTC. Its protein product is CAISNGQGTYGYTF.

Notes on this clonotype: A much larger clone sits a single nucleotide away, making a read error possible. This chain links TRBV28 with TRBJ2-7, with D unresolved. CDR1 is MDHEN and CDR2 is SYDVKM in the germline V gene. The CDR3 runs 11 residues. The CDR3 loop reads CASSLVGERYF. In nucleotides, the CDR3 is TGTGCCAGCAGTTTAGTCGGAGAGCGGTACTTC.

This clonotype was recorded at least ten times. The V gene is TRBV6-5, the J gene TRBJ2-1; D is unresolved. The germline gives CDR1 MNHEY, CDR2 SVGAGI. The germline V and J ends were trimmed by 2 bases and 9 bases, with 11 bases remaining between them. The CDR3 spans 13 residues. CDR3 coding DNA: TGTGCCAGCAGTTACGCCCAATCCCGTGAGCAGTTCTTC. Translated: CASSYAQSREQFF.

This clonotype was counted at least ten times. This chain joins TRBV3-1 and TRBJ2-1; no definite D call. Germline CDR1 is LGHDT and CDR2 is YNNKEL (reference sequence). The V and J ends lost 1 base and 9 bases respectively, with 10 bases between them. The CDR3 spans 13 residues. The chain's CDR3 is CASSQVRSSEQFF. Here the CDR3 DNA reads TGTGCCAGCAGCCAAGTACGATCGAGTGAGCAGTTCTTC.

The chain joins TRBV12-3 or TRBV12-4 to TRBJ1-1; the D gene is possibly TRBD1 (6 bases). V lost 8 bases to trimming and J lost 5 bases, with 21 bases between them. This CDR3 has 15 amino acids. The CDR3 nucleotides are TGTGCCAGCCGCCTAACGGACAGTCGGAGGACTGAAGCTTTCTTT. It translates to CASRLTDSRRTEAFF.

The rearrangement joins TRBV9 to TRBJ1-1; D is uncertain. Germline CDR1 reads SGDLS; CDR2 reads YYNGEE. V was trimmed by 0 bases and J by 0 bases, leaving 0 bases between them. The CDR3 contains 12 residues. The CDR3 region has the DNA TGTGCCAGCAGCGTAGTGAACACTGAAGCTTTCTTT. The encoded protein is CASSVVNTEAFF.

This clonotype was counted at least ten times. The chain employs TRBV12-3 or TRBV12-4 and TRBJ2-3; TRBD1 aligns across 7 bases. CDR3 size: 15 residues. The ends lost 5 bases at V and 1 base at J; junction bases unmatched: 6. The CDR3 sequence: CASSQRGLGTDTQYF. The DNA for the CDR3 is TGTGCCAGCAGTCAGAGGGGGCTCGGCACAGATACGCAGTATTTT.

In the case of this clonotype: A clone one base away is much larger, so this may be a read error. J is TRBJ2-2 and V is TRBV6-5; 9 bases match TRBD1. The ends lost 5 bases at V and 7 bases at J; junction bases unmatched: 2. This CDR3 region has 13 residues. Germline lookup yields CDR1 MNHEY and CDR2 SVGAGI. The CDR3, as DNA: TGTGCCAGCAGTCGGACAGGGGTCGGGGAGCTGTTTTTT. Amino acid sequence: CASSRTGVGELFF.

This clonotype occurred once. Likely a read error: the CDR3 ends without its conserved phenylalanine or tryptophan. CDR3 loop: CASSERRGSGSDTQYL. CDR3 nucleotides: TGTGCCAGCAGCGAGAGGAGGGGGTCCGGGTCGGATACGCAGTATCTT. This rearrangement joins TRBV11-3 to TRBJ2-3; possibly TRBD1 or TRBD2 for D (6 bases each). Germline V gene data show CDR1 as SGHNT and CDR2 as YENEEA. CDR3 size: 16 residues. V was trimmed by 5 bases and J by 6 bases, leaving 21 bases between them.

The V gene is TRBV16, the J gene TRBJ2-7; TRBD1 aligns across 7 bases. Germline CDR1 is KGHSY and CDR2 is FQNENV. The V gene end was trimmed by 1 base and the J gene end by 1 base; junction bases not matched to a gene: 4. CDR3 length equals 15 residues. The CDR3 protein is CASSQFRTGSYEQYF. The CDR3 DNA sequence: TGTGCCAGCAGCCAATTCCGGACAGGTTCCTACGAGCAGTACTTC.

This clonotype was seen repeatedly, ten times or more. A much larger clonotype is one base distant, so this may be a read error. CDR3 sequence: CATSGGQGIHEQCF. The CDR3, as DNA: TGTGCCACCTCCGGGGGACAGGGAATCCACGAGCAGTGCTTC. This chain connects TRBV24-1 to TRBJ2-7, with TRBD1 matching over 9 bases. The CDR3 has 14 amino acids. CDR1 is KGHDR, CDR2 SFDVKD, per germline.

This clonotype appeared many times. This sequence joins TRBV2 and TRBJ1-6; tentative D call: TRBD1 (6 bases). Per germline, CDR1 SNHLY and CDR2 FYNNEI. Trimming shortened V by 5 bases and J by 4 bases, and 12 bases separated the two germline ends. This CDR3 has 15 residues. The CDR3 region is CASSRQASYNSPLHF. CDR3 nucleotide sequence: TGTGCCAGCAGTAGACAGGCATCTTATAATTCACCCCTCCACTTT.

This clonotype was detected ten times or more. The chain joins TRBV5-4 to TRBJ2-7, with TRBD2 matching 7 bases. The V segment lost 4 bases and the J segment 7 bases; nucleotides outside the gene matches: 14. The length of the CDR3 is 15 residues. Germline-derived CDR1 and CDR2 are SGHNT and YYREEE (reference sequence). The CDR3: CASSPLLGGRTEQYF. As DNA, the CDR3 is TGTGCCAGCAGCCCCCTTTTGGGCGGGAGAACGGAGCAGTACTTC.

The chain has TRBV7-2 and TRBJ2-1; 11 bases are a match to TRBD2. The CDR3 runs 17 residues. V shed 5 bases and J 11 bases; nucleotides not matched to a gene: 17. Per the germline V gene, CDR1 is SGHTA and CDR2 is FQGNSA. The CDR3 here is CTSSAQAVLAGGPQQFF. In DNA form, the CDR3 reads TGTACCAGCAGCGCCCAAGCCGTCTTAGCGGGAGGGCCCCAGCAGTTCTTC.

V gene TRBV6-5 combines with J gene TRBJ1-1, with D maybe TRBD1 (6 bases). This CDR3 region has 15 residues. CDR1 MNHEY and CDR2 SVGAGI come from the germline V gene. Trimming removed 5 bases from V and 1 base from J, with 14 bases in between. The CDR3, as DNA: TGTGCCAGCAGTCCACCGGGACACAAGAACACTGAAGCTTTCTTT. As protein: CASSPPGHKNTEAFF.

About this clonotype itself: Since the CDR3 does not end with the conserved phenylalanine or tryptophan, this likely comes from a read error. The genes are TRBV7-9 and TRBJ2-5; D may be TRBD1 or TRBD2 (5 bases each). The CDR3 has 14 amino acids. The germline V gene has CDR1 SEHNR and CDR2 FQNEAQ (reference sequence). The V gene lost 5 bases and the J gene lost 4 bases, with 14 bases spanning the gap. The DNA of the CDR3 is TGTGCCAGCAGCCCGGGACGGTCCCGAGAGACCCAGTACCTC. The encoded protein is CASSPGRSRETQYL.

This clonotype was seen repeatedly, ten times or more. This chain joins TRBV7-9 and TRBJ2-7; D is tentatively TRBD1 or TRBD2 (6 bases each). V lost 5 bases, J lost 3 bases, and 14 bases lay in between. The germline V gene encodes CDR1 SEHNR and CDR2 FQNEAQ (reference sequence). CDR3 length equals 14 residues. The CDR3 nucleotides read TGTGCCAGCAGCCCGTCCGGGGGCCACTACGAGCAGTACTTC. Its translation is CASSPSGGHYEQYF.

Turning to this clonotype: At one boundary the junction diverges from the germline segment, which might be a read error. The V and J genes are TRBV29-1 and TRBJ2-7; 9 nucleotides align to TRBD1. Germline-derived CDR1 and CDR2 are SQVTM and ANQGSEA. The CDR3 consists of 16 residues. The CDR3 coding sequence is TGCAGCGTTATTATTACAGGGGGCAGGGGGATGTACGAGCAGTGCTTC. This gives the protein CSVIITGGRGMYEQCF.

V gene TRBV27 combines with J gene TRBJ1-1; no clear D gene. From germline, CDR1 is MNHEY and CDR2 SMNVEV (reference sequence). V dropped 6 bases and J dropped 7 bases, with 9 bases sitting between them. The CDR3 has 11 residues. CDR3 sequence (DNA): TGTGCCAGCAGGGCGGGGATTGAAGCTTTCTTT. It yields the protein CASRAGIEAFF.

The table lists this clonotype with many counts. The rearrangement uses TRBV20-1 and TRBJ2-7; 10 bases fit TRBD2. The CDR3 spans 15 residues. The V and J ends lost 0 bases and 2 bases, in that order; junction bases with no gene match: 4. Germline CDR1 DFQATT, CDR2 SNEGSKA (reference sequence). CDR3: CSARDESGRAYEQYF. CDR3 nucleotide sequence: TGCAGTGCTAGAGATGAGAGCGGGAGGGCCTACGAGCAGTACTTC.

This clonotype was seen repeatedly, ten times or more. The V call is TRBV2, the J call TRBJ2-1; TRBD2 matches 9 bases. This CDR3 is 13 amino acids long. V lost 6 bases and J lost 9; bases outside the gene matches: 6. Germline assignment: CDR1 SNHLY and CDR2 FYNNEI. Here the CDR3 DNA reads TGTGCCAGCAGGCTAGCGGGATTAGGTGAGCAGTTCTTC. This translates into CASRLAGLGEQFF.

By share, this clonotype counts as medium-sized. The chain combines TRBV7-9 with TRBJ1-1, with D unresolved. This CDR3 has 12 amino acids. V shed 4 bases and J shed 1 base, with 4 bases lying between them. Germline V gene sequence: CDR1 SEHNR, CDR2 FQNEAQ (reference sequence). DNA for the CDR3: TGTGCCAGCAGCTCGCAGAACACTGAAGCTTTCTTT. Translating it yields CASSSQNTEAFF.

The genes are TRBV10-2 and TRBJ2-3, with D possibly being TRBD2 (7 bases). This CDR3 contains 20 residues. Deletions cut 0 bases from V and 2 bases from J, with 24 bases between. CDR1 and CDR2 from the germline V gene are WSHSY and SAAADI. CDR3 residues: CASSESKRTEGGGDTDTQYF. The CDR3 DNA is TGCGCCAGCAGTGAGTCCAAAAGGACGGAAGGGGGGGGGGACACAGATACGCAGTATTTT.